Presented here are 6 T cell receptor beta chains from one specimen sequenced in a study of blood T cell repertoires in COVID-19 (TCRdb year 2020). Library creation used the immunoSEQ multiplex PCR assay. Here the immuneACCESS table is served through TCRdb, limited to in-frame sequences with V and J called. Missing clones are a known gap in these copies; in checked studies unresolved V genes cover under half, and the rest lacks a known reason. This sample gives some 90,000 clones in total; approximately 88% of them show up just once. The ten top clones hold around 17% of the sample. Sequencing was done on a sample of peripheral blood. The receptors here all came from a woman in her sixties with COVID-19, enrolled during active disease.

J is TRBJ2-3 and V is TRBV5-1, with D unclear. The V and J ends lost 0 bases and 0 bases respectively, with 5 bases between them. Germline V gives CDR1 SGHRS, CDR2 YFSETQ. This CDR3 contains 14 residues. CDR3 nucleotide sequence: TGCGCCAGCAGCTTGGACAAAAGCACAGATACGCAGTATTTT. Translating gives CASSLDKSTDTQYF.

The rearrangement links TRBV5-1 to TRBJ2-5, with 9 bases that match TRBD2. There are 16 residues in the CDR3. With V trimmed by 4 bases and J by 8 bases, 15 bases remained unmatched. Germline assignment: CDR1 SGHRS and CDR2 YFSETQ. CDR3 nucleotide sequence: TGCGCCAGCAGCCCCCTACTAGCGGGCGGGGTTGAAACCCAGTACTTC. It specifies CASSPLLAGGVETQYF.

The chain links TRBV7-9 to TRBJ2-4; 11 positions match TRBD1. Germline V gene sequence: CDR1 SEHNR, CDR2 FQNEAQ (reference sequence). V gave up 5 bases and J gave up 4 bases; unmatched junction bases: 4. CDR3 length: 15 residues. The CDR3 DNA reads TGTGCCAGCAGCCAGGGGACAGGGGGAAAAAACATTCAGTACTTC. This encodes CASSQGTGGKNIQYF.

About this clone: Sequence at one end of the junction differs from germline and may be a read error. V is TRBV6-2 or TRBV6-3 and J is TRBJ2-5; the D gene is possibly TRBD1 (6 bases). Germline CDR1 MNHEY, CDR2 SVGEGT. CDR3 length equals 15 residues. The CDR3 coding sequence is TGTGCCAGCAGTTATCCCCCAGGGGACCACGAGACCCAGTACTTC. Protein product: CASSYPPGDHETQYF.

The J gene is TRBJ1-4, the V gene TRBV6-2 or TRBV6-3; no firm D call. The CDR3 length is 14 residues. Trimming took 5 bases from V and 7 from J, leaving 14 bases between them. Germline V gene data show CDR1 as MNHEY and CDR2 as SVGEGT. DNA for the CDR3: TGTGCCAGCAGTCCCGTCAGAATTGGTGAAAAACTGTTTTTT. This gives the protein CASSPVRIGEKLFF.

The chain links TRBV6-2 or TRBV6-3 to TRBJ2-7, with TRBD2 identical over 8 bases. The CDR3 loop spans 16 amino acids. Germline CDR1 and CDR2: MNHEY and SVGEGT. V dropped 2 bases and J dropped 2; count of bases not matched to a gene: 8. CDR3: CASSYGTSGNTYEQYF. CDR3 nucleotide sequence: TGTGCCAGCAGTTACGGAACTAGCGGAAACACCTACGAGCAGTACTTC.